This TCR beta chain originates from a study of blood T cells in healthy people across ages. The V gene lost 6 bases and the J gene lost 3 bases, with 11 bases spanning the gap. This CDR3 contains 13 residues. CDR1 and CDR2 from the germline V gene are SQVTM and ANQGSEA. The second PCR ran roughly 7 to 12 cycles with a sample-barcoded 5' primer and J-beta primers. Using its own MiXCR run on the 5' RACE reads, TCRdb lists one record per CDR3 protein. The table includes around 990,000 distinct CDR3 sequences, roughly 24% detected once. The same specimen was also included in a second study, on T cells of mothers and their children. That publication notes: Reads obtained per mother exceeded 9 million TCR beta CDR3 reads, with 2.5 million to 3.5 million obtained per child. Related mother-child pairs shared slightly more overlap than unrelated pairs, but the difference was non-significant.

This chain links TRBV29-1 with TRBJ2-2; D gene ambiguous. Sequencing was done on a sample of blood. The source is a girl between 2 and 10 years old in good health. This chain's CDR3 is CSVVTTDTGELFF. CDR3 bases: TGCAGCGTAGTTACAACCGACACCGGGGAGCTGTTTTTT.